These T cell receptor beta chains were read from a single sample in a study of cytomegalovirus exposure and HLA in healthy donors. Sequencing was performed with immunoSEQ multiplex PCR; in TCRdb, only in-frame clones are kept and a portion is missing. The table lists about 110,000 clones, under 80% of them singletons. Sequencing used PBMCs. These receptors were taken from a woman aged 40 to 50 in good health and CMV-seropositive. Both conserved end residues are part of each CDR3. The D gene is left open where the match is weak. The size entry is marked missing in some rows and otherwise reads once, few, many or a size class.

j_gene,v_gene,d_gene,abundance,CDR3nt,CDR3aa
TRBJ2-1,TRBV5-4,TRBD1,.,TGTGCCAGCAGCGTGGGACAGTACAATGAGCAGTTCTTC,CASSVGQYNEQFF
TRBJ1-2,TRBV7-9,TRBD1,.,TGTGCCAGCAGCTTAGTACAGGGGGCCTATGGCTACACCTTC,CASSLVQGAYGYTF
TRBJ2-3,TRBV5-1,TRBD1,once,TGCGCCAGCAGCTGGGGGACAGGAGATACGCAGTATTTT,CASSWGTGDTQYF
TRBJ1-1,TRBV13,.,.,TGTGCCAGCAGCTTAGTTTCCAGGGTGCACACTGAAGCTTTCTTT,CASSLVSRVHTEAFF
TRBJ1-6,TRBV11-1,.,.,TGTGCCAGCAGCTCTCTGGGAGGGGACAATTCACCCCTCCACTTT,CASSSLGGDNSPLHF
TRBJ1-2,TRBV6-5,.,.,TGTGCCAGCAGGGGGAGCAGCGACTATGGCTACACCTTC,CASRGSSDYGYTF
TRBJ1-1,TRBV9,.,.,TGTGCCAGCAGCGTAGTGGGTGGGAGCACTGAAGCTTTCTTT,CASSVVGGSTEAFF
TRBJ2-7,TRBV2,TRBD2,once,TGTGCCAGCAGTAGTAGCGGGAGCTCCTACGAGCAGTACTTC,CASSSSGSSYEQYF
TRBJ2-3,TRBV9,.,.,TGTGCCAGCAGCGTAGATGATTGGGCTCGGGATACGCAGTATTTT,CASSVDDWARDTQYF
TRBJ1-2,TRBV6-5,.,.,TGTGCCAGCAGTTACGCCGGGGGAGGCCGTGGCTACACCTTC,CASSYAGGGRGYTF
TRBJ2-1,TRBV5-6,TRBD2,once,TGTGCCAGCATCCCAGTTACTAGCGGGAGCTCCTACAATGAGCAGTTCTTC,CASIPVTSGSSYNEQFF
TRBJ1-2,TRBV9,.,.,TGTGCCAGCAGCGTAGCAGGGCATTATGGCTACACCTTC,CASSVAGHYGYTF
TRBJ2-1,TRBV28,TRBD2,.,TGTGCCAGCAGTCGCGGGGGGCACTCCTACAATGAGCAGTTCTTC,CASSRGGHSYNEQFF
TRBJ1-1,TRBV19,.,.,TGTGCCAGTAGTATAGTAGACAGCCATCGGACTGAAGCTTTCTTT,CASSIVDSHRTEAFF
TRBJ2-1,TRBV2,.,.,TGTGCCAGCAGTGTGGGCGATGAGCAGTTCTTC,CASSVGDEQFF
TRBJ1-2,TRBV9,.,.,TGTGCCAGCAGCGTAGCTACCTTGAGCCCCTACTGGGGCTACACCTTC,CASSVATLSPYWGYTF
TRBJ2-1,TRBV6-5,.,.,TGTGCCAGCAGTTACTTGAGTCCTCAGGATGAGCAGTTCTTC,CASSYLSPQDEQFF
TRBJ1-1,TRBV6-5,.,.,TGTGCCAGCAGTTACTCGCGGAATATGAACACTGAAGCTTTCTTT,CASSYSRNMNTEAFF
TRBJ2-7,TRBV4-1,.,.,TGCGCCAGCAGCCAAGATTGGCCCCGGGACGAGCAGTACTTC,CASSQDWPRDEQYF
TRBJ2-7,TRBV18,TRBD1,.,TGTGCCAGCTCACCCCGGGACAGCACCTACGAGCAGTACTTC,CASSPRDSTYEQYF
TRBJ2-7,TRBV5-5,.,.,TGTGCCAGCAGCAAGACAGCAAACTCCTACGAGCAGTACTTC,CASSKTANSYEQYF
TRBJ2-7,TRBV7-9,TRBD1,few,TGTGCCAGCACCTCGGACAGGGGGCGCTACGAGCAGTACTTC,CASTSDRGRYEQYF
TRBJ2-7,TRBV7-9,.,.,TGTGCCAGCAGCCGACAGGCCTACGAGCAGTACTTC,CASSRQAYEQYF
TRBJ1-3,TRBV27,TRBD1,.,TGTGCCAGCAGTTTGACAGGGTCCGGAAACACCATATATTTT,CASSLTGSGNTIYF
TRBJ1-2,TRBV7-2,TRBD1,.,TGTGCCAGCAGCTACTACAGGGGGGGCTATGGCTACACCTTC,CASSYYRGGYGYTF
TRBJ1-3,TRBV4-3,.,.,TGCGCCAGCAGCCAAGATATGCGTTTATACTCTGGAAACACCATATATTTT,CASSQDMRLYSGNTIYF
TRBJ1-1,TRBV5-1,.,.,TGCGCCAGCAGCTTGGAGAGGGCGGGCACTGAAGCTTTCTTT,CASSLERAGTEAFF
TRBJ2-3,TRBV25-1,.,.,TGTGCCAGCTTGCGCGGGGAAGGGACAGATACGCAGTATTTT,CASLRGEGTDTQYF
TRBJ2-5,TRBV27,.,.,TGTGCCAGCAGTTTAGTTGGTATTGGAGGGGATCAGGTTGGGGAGACCCAGTACTTC,CASSLVGIGGDQVGETQYF
TRBJ2-7,TRBV6-5,.,few,TGTGCCAGCAGTCCCAGGGACACCGACTACGAGCAGTACTTC,CASSPRDTDYEQYF
TRBJ2-7,TRBV7-8,TRBD2,few,TGTGCCAGCAGCTCGTGGGCCGGGACTAACTGGGAGCAGTACTTC,CASSSWAGTNWEQYF
TRBJ2-1,TRBV11-3,TRBD2,.,TGTGCCAGCAGCTTAATGGCGGGAGTCTCCTACAATGAGCAGTTCTTC,CASSLMAGVSYNEQFF
TRBJ2-1,TRBV11-2,.,.,TGTGCCAGCAGCCGGGGACTTAACAATGAGCAGTTCTTC,CASSRGLNNEQFF
TRBJ2-5,TRBV6-1,.,.,TGTGCCAGCAGTGTCGTGGCGGGAATACAAGAGACCCAGTACTTC,CASSVVAGIQETQYF
TRBJ2-1,TRBV19,.,.,TGTGCCAGTAGTACCATTTCAGGGGTCAGCTCCTACAATGAGCAGTTCTTC,CASSTISGVSSYNEQFF
TRBJ1-1,TRBV12-5,TRBD1,.,TGTGCTAGTGGTTTGGGCACAGGGGGGAACACTGAAGCTTTCTTT,CASGLGTGGNTEAFF
TRBJ1-2,TRBV5-1,.,.,TGCGCCAGCAGCTCCAATGATCTCAGGGCCTCTTCTTATGGCTACACCTTC,CASSSNDLRASSYGYTF
TRBJ1-5,TRBV7-9,.,once,TGTTCCAGCAGCTTAGGGGGGGATCAGCCCCAGCATTTT,CSSSLGGDQPQHF
TRBJ1-1,TRBV18,.,.,TGTGCCAGCTCACCGTCGGCGGTCATGAACACTGAAGCTTTCTTT,CASSPSAVMNTEAFF
TRBJ2-7,TRBV11-3,TRBD1,.,TGTGCCAGCAGCACCGGACAGGGTTGCTACGAGCAGTACTTC,CASSTGQGCYEQYF
TRBJ1-2,TRBV19,.,.,TGTGCCAGTAGTAGAGGGGGGGGGAACTATGGCTACACCTTC,CASSRGGGNYGYTF